The T cell receptor (beta chain) described here comes from a study of blood T cell repertoires in COVID-19. About the research overall: Sample material is recorded as cDNA or gDNA derived from T cells, B-cell-depleted T cells, or PBMCs.

The table came from immunoSEQ multiplex PCR; TCRdb's copy has only in-frame clones and leaves some out. The sample lists just over 70,000 clones; around 91% were seen once. The sequence derives from a human donor in a cohort sampled during active COVID-19. Sequencing was done on a sample of peripheral blood.

The CDR3 DNA is TGTGCCAGCAGTCGTCGGTACCGGTACGAGCAGTACTTC. It translates to CASSRRYRYEQYF. This chain uses TRBV27 with TRBJ2-7; D ambiguous. The V end lost 5 bases, the J end lost 4 bases, and 12 bases lay between the germline ends. The CDR3 is 13 amino acids. Germline lookup yields CDR1 MNHEY and CDR2 SMNVEV (reference sequence).